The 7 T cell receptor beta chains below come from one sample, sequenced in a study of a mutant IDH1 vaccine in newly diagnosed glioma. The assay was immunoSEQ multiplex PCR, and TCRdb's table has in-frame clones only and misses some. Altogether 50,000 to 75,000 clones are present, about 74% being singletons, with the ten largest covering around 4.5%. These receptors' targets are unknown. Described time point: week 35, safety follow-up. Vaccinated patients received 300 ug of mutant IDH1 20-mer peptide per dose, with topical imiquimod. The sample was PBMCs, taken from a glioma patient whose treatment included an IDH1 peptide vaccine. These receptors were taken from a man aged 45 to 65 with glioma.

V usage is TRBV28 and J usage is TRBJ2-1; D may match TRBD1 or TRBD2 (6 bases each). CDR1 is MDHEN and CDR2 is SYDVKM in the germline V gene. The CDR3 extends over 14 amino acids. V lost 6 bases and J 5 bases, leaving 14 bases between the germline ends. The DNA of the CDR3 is TGTGCCAGCAGAGAGGGGGGCACCCACAATGAGCAGTTCTTC. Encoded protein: CASREGGTHNEQFF.

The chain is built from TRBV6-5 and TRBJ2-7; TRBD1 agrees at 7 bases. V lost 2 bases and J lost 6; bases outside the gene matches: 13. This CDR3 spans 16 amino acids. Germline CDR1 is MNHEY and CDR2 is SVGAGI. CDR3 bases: TGTGCCAGCAGTTACCGTTCGGACAGGAGCTCTGCCGAGCAGTACTTC. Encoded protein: CASSYRSDRSSAEQYF.

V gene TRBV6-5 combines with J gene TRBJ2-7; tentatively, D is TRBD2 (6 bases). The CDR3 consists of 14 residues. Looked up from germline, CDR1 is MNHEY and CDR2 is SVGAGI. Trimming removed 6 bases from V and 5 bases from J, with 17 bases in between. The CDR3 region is CASSRGVPGDEQYF. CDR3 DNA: TGTGCCAGCAGCCGCGGGGTGCCGGGGGACGAGCAGTACTTC.

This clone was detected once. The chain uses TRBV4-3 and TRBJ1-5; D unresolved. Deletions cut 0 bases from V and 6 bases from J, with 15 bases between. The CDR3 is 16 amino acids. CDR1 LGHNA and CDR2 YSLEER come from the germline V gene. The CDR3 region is CASSQDLGGWIQPQHF. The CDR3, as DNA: TGCGCCAGCAGCCAAGATCTGGGAGGGTGGATTCAGCCCCAGCATTTT.

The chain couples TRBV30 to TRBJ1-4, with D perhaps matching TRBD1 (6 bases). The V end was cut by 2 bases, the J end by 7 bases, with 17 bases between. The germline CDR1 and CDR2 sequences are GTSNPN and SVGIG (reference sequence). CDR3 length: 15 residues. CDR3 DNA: TGTGCCTGGAGTCTAGGAACAGGGAGGGGTGAAAAACTGTTTTTT. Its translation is CAWSLGTGRGEKLFF.

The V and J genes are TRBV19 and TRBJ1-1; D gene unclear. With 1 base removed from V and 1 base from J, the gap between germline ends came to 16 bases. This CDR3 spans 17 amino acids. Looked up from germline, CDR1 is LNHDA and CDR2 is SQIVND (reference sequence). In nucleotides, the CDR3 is TGTGCCAGTAGTATAGGTCACTCTGGGTTGTGGAACACTGAAGCTTTCTTT. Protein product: CASSIGHSGLWNTEAFF.

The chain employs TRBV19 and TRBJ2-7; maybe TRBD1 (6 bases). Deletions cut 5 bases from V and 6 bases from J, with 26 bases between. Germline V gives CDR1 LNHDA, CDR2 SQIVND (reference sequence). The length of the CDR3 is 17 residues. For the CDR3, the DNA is TGTGCCAGTAGTCTTACCGGTTCGTCTTGGGGGCGCATCGAGCAGTACTTC. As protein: CASSLTGSSWGRIEQYF.